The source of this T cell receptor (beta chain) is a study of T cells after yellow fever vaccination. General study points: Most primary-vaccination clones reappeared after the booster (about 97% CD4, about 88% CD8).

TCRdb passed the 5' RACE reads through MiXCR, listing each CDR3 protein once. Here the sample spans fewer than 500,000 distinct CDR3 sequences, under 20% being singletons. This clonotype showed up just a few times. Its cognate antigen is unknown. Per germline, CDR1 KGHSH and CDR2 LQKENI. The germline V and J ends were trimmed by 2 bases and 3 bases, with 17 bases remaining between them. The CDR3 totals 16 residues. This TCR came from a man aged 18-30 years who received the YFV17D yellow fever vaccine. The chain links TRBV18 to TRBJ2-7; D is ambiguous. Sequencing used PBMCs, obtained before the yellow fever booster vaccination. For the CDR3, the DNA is TGTGCCAGCTCACCATTAACCCGGGCAGTGTACTACGAGCAGTACTTC. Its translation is CASSPLTRAVYYEQYF.